The rows below give T cell receptor beta chains drawn from one sample of a study. TCRdb redid the calling of the 5' RACE reads with MiXCR, one entry per CDR3 protein. The sample yields approximately 8,900 distinct CDR3 sequences, roughly 29% seen once. What was sequenced was naive CD4+ T cells sorted from a lymph node. Receptors originate from a female donor with breast cancer. Both conserved end residues are part of each CDR3.

TRBJ2-3,TRBV9,15,CASSRLAGDPDTKYF
TRBJ2-1,TRBV5-1,15,CASSGGLAGTNEQFF
TRBJ1-3,TRBV29-1,13,CSVDGTPGNTIYF
TRBJ1-1,TRBV6-1,15,CASSEDREGNTEAFF
TRBJ1-2,TRBV29-1,12,CSAGRRVGGYTF
TRBJ2-7,TRBV20-1,13,CSGTLAGGYEQYF
TRBJ2-2,TRBV7-2,15,CANSLLPDDTGELFF
TRBJ1-1,TRBV12-3/TRBV12-4,14,CASSWTELNTEAFF
TRBJ2-7,TRBV10-3,14,CAISDRWCSYEQYF
TRBJ1-5,TRBV11-2,15,CASSSGRQANQPQHF
TRBJ2-5,TRBV28,16,CASSSLAGVRQETQYF
TRBJ2-1,TRBV24-1,16,CATSDPGLAEYNEQFF
TRBJ2-5,TRBV11-2,16,CASSLTGGALRETQYF
TRBJ1-3,TRBV2,14,CASSEPRPGNTIYF
TRBJ1-5,TRBV20-1,13,CSARGQSNQPQHF
TRBJ2-5,TRBV27,17,CASRSFTREGASGTQYF
TRBJ2-3,TRBV6-5,13,CASSYPHTDTQYF
TRBJ2-3,TRBV5-1,14,CGSSLRASTDTQYF
TRBJ2-2,TRBV7-6,13,CASSLGNTGELFF
TRBJ1-4,TRBV12-3/TRBV12-4,14,CASSFERFAEKLFF
TRBJ1-5,TRBV6-1,16,CASSASSGGGNQPQHF
TRBJ1-6,TRBV12-3/TRBV12-4,12,CASSFPAQPLHF
TRBJ2-5,TRBV4-1,15,CASSRVPGQQETQYF
TRBJ2-6,TRBV19,16,CASRTGATSGANVLTF
TRBJ2-1,TRBV6-5,14,CASSLQSSYNEQFF
TRBJ1-5,TRBV12-3/TRBV12-4,13,CASSLMGDQPQHF
TRBJ2-7,TRBV20-1,15,CSARVGGGETYEQYF
TRBJ1-1,TRBV5-1,15,CASGGNRGAITEAFF
TRBJ1-5,TRBV7-6,15,CASTLGERGNQPQHF
TRBJ1-5,TRBV20-1,13,CSAREAANQPQHF
TRBJ1-5,TRBV20-1,15,CSARRRTGRNQPQHF
TRBJ2-1,TRBV20-1,10,CSGSGNEQFF
TRBJ2-7,TRBV2,15,CASSAERGRSYEQYF
TRBJ2-3,TRBV20-1,13,CSVGGENTDTQYF
TRBJ1-2,TRBV6-1,14,CASSEMGANYGYTF
TRBJ2-1,TRBV10-3,13,CAIGYTGTDEQFF
TRBJ1-6,TRBV7-3,13,CASSQGYNSPLHF
TRBJ1-1,TRBV6-6,17,CASTLRWGRGMNTEAFF
TRBJ2-7,TRBV27,13,CASSLSGGYEQYF
TRBJ2-2,TRBV7-8,15,CASSSWAGNTGELFF
TRBJ1-2,TRBV7-9,15,CASSPGGAGGTGYTF
TRBJ2-3,TRBV7-9,18,CASSNDRRRAGDYDTQYF
TRBJ2-1,TRBV5-1,16,CASSFGLAGVYNEQFF
TRBJ1-4,TRBV6-5,14,CASSYSGSNEKLFF
TRBJ2-5,TRBV7-9,14,CASSSGGNQETQYF
TRBJ2-1,TRBV9,15,CASSVGGRSYNEQFF
TRBJ1-4,TRBV7-2,15,CASSPGGGTAEKLFF
TRBJ2-7,TRBV4-2,16,CASSQSNGRDTYEQYF